This TCR beta chain was recorded in a study of human T cells and chemical hapten exposure (dated by TCRdb to the early 2020s). With respect to the entire study: For sensitization, 2% DPC in acetone was applied to a roughly 2 cm by roughly 2 cm area of upper inner arm skin. Throughout the study period of around 24 weeks, patients also received therapeutic DPC doses to the scalp every week. Patch testing was done on the upper back using Finn chambers containing 0.01% DPC, and results were scored after 6 days according to International Contact Dermatitis Research Group standards. Most of the patients in the cohort were female, and the cohort covered alopecia areata with under or over 50% scalp involvement, alopecia totalis and alopecia universalis. Libraries were combined into a pool for sequencing, and differences in TCR yield between samples came mainly from small differences in library volumes within the pool. Peripheral blood TCR repertoire changes were tracked in vivo in alopecia patients during primary and secondary sensitization to the hapten diphenylcyclopropenone (DPC). Blood samples were taken from patients before sensitization (week 0) and then at 2, 6 and about 24 weeks after DPC sensitization. Blood for TCR sequencing was provided by twenty-nine alopecia patients at one to four time points (pre-sensitization, 2, 6 and 24 weeks). The full study reports these points: Alopecia, a presumed autoimmune disease, was present in all patients, so the immune response of the patients might differ from that of healthy individuals. Patch test score was positively correlated with the number of PT1 expanded TCRs, with significance at thresholds 8, 16 and 32 but not at 4. Significantly more large CDR3 similarity clusters were formed by expanded TCRs than by pre-sensitization or healthy control sets, consistent with antigen-driven responses. Repeated subsampling changed both the strength of the expansion versus patch-test correlation and the threshold at which the correlation became significant. No change with DPC sensitization was found in the number of TCRs above 1 in 1000 frequency, and no evidence of global repertoire structure alterations was found.

The library was made by RACE. TCRdb records NextSeq 500 as the sequencer. During library preparation, unique molecular identifiers were attached to individual cDNA molecules so that TCRs could be counted in a quantitative, reproducible way. From each blood RNA sample, both TCR alpha and TCR beta chains were sequenced. The authors' analysis ran thus. Samples had a median of roughly 98,000 TCRs, with a range from roughly 20,000 to 690,600. V, J and CDR3 annotation of the TCR reads was performed with the Decombinator software suite. To make PS versus PT1 abundance plots, every sample was subsampled to the same number of TCRs (28,000). Expanded TCRs were defined as absent before sensitization and observed at least eight times at the 2-week time point. The public sequencing data were trimmed at Q25 with fastp and processed into clonotypes with MiXCR by TCRdb, which kept only in-frame beta chains. Entries that share a CDR3 protein sequence are merged under the most common genes and DNA. V and J calls and clone size were set by TCRdb, not the authors. In all, the sample holds 200,000 to 300,000 distinct CDR3 sequences, and about 9% of those were seen once. The biggest ten clones account for less than 3% of the sample.

This clonotype was seen ten or more times. Its target antigen remains unknown. Base qualities were left out, and no much larger clone turns up one base away. Per the publication, the time point label means: pre-sensitization, week 0. The sample's treatment or condition label, decoded: therapeutic diphenylcyclopropenone sensitization with weekly scalp DPC. At every patch-test visit, the blood draw took place before the patch test was put on. To be eligible, patients had to be aged 18 to 70, diagnosed with alopecia and judged suitable for DPC therapy, while pregnant patients were excluded. Total RNA was extracted from unfractionated whole blood collected in Tempus Blood RNA tubes. CDR1 is given as MNHEY and CDR2 as SVGAGI, both from the germline V gene. Counted from cysteine to phenylalanine, this CDR3 has 15 amino acids. Only CDR3 DNA remains: 45 bases, in frame from the first base. V is cut by 0 bases and J by 6 bases, and the space between the germline ends is 14 bases.

This receptor was obtained from a woman aged 35 to 49 with alopecia areata. Some clones in this sample may be carry-over from other donors' samples. The material sequenced was whole blood, taken in connection with sensitization to the hapten diphenylcyclopropenone (DPC). The chain is assembled from TRBV6-5 and TRBJ1-1; the D gene is not confidently resolved. The CDR3 reads as follows: CASSYSLSRQAEAFF. The nucleotides are TGTGCCAGCAGTTACTCGTTAAGCCGGCAGGCTGAAGCTTTCTTT.